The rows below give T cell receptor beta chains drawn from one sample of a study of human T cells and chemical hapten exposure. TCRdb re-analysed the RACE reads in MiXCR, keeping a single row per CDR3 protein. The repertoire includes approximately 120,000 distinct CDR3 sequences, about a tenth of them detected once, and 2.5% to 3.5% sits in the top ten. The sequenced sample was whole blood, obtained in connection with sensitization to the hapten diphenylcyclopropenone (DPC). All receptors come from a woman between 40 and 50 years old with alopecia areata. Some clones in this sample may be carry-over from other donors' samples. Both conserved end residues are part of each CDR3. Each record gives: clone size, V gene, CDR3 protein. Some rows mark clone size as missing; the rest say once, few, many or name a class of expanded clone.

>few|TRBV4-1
CASSQAGFLFF
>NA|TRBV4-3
CASSQGTTSATQYF
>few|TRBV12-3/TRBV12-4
CASSSTSGGAYNEQFF
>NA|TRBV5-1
CASSLDGGSLHF
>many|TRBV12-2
CARTKMGTFLNGYTF
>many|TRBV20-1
CSARGLAGVPSTDTQYF
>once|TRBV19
CASSGRGSSSYEQYF
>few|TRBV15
CATSASPTDTQYF
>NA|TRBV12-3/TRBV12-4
CASSFAGGVYEQYF
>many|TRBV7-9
CASSLSGGNQPQHF
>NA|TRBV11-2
CASSLSLGNTIYF
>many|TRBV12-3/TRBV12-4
CASGGADTQYF
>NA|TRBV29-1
CSVERQGAGEQYF
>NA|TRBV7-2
CASSLGPLRGSTEAFF
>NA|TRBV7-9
CASSPSPGELFF
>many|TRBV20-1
CSARDPSEGAETGELFF
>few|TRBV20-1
CSARDLGETQYF
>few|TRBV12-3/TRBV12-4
CASTPGLRGNEQFF
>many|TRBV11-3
CASSLGLAFTDTQYF
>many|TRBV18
CASSPIPLPTTVLTF
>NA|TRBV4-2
CASSQGQRNYGYTF
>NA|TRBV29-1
CSAGQGQGNEQYF
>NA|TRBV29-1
CSGGIFGLGMNTEAFF
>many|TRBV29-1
CSVTGNNEKLFF
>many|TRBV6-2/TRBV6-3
CASSGRGRGGYTF
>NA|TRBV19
CASTRLGGQGGTPYGYTF
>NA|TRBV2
CASIVGQGDTGELFF
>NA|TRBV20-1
CSASRLAGVIASYEQYF
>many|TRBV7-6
CASSAWEDEQYF
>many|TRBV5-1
CASSFSPGGDGYTF
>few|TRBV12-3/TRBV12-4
CASSKTRDTEAFF
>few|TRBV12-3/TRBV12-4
CASSPWPNNNEQFF
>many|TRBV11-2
CASSSGTSPGPQHF
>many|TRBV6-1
CASGWGPEANEKLFF
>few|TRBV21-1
CASSRPGISRGKNIQYF
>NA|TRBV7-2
CASSLARYVGNTEAFF
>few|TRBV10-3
CAISEPFLRDTEAFF
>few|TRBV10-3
CAISEMSSRETQYF
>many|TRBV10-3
CAISDSLAGGDTQYF
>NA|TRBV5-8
CASSRGVTGELFF
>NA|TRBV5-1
CASSPTVSDTEAFF
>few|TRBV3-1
CASSPPRQGLMNTEAFF
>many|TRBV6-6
CASSQRSLGQANEKLFF
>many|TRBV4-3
CASSQDYWGLAGYNEQFF
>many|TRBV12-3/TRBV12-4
CASSPKGDSPGSPLHF